This T cell receptor beta chain was profiled in a study of blood T cell repertoires in COVID-19. With V trimmed by 1 base and J by 1 base, 1 base remained unmatched. The CDR3 length is 14 residues. CDR1 and CDR2 (germline): LGHDT, YNNKEL (reference sequence). Sequenced by immunoSEQ multiplex PCR; TCRdb stores in-frame clones only, minus some. The profile shows some 83,000 clones, 81% of them singletons. Specimen: peripheral blood. The gene calls are TRBV3-1 (or the pseudogene TRBV3-2) and TRBJ2-7, with TRBD2 matching over 7 bases. This sequence originates from an elderly man with acute or convalescent COVID-19. The DNA for the CDR3 is TGTGCCAGCAGCCAAGCGGGAGGTTCCTACGAGCAGTACTTC. Translation gives CASSQAGGSYEQYF.